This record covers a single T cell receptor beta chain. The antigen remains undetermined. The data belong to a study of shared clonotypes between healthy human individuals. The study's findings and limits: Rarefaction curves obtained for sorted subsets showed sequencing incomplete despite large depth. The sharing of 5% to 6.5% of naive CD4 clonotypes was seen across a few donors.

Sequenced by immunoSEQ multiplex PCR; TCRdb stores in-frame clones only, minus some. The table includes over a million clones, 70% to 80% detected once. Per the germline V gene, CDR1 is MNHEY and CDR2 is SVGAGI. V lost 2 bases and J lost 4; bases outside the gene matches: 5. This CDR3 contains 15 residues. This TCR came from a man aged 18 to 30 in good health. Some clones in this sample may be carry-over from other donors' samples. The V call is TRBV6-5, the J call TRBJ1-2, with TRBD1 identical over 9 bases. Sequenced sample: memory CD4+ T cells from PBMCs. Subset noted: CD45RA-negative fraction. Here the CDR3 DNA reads TGTGCCAGCAGTTACGGGGACAGGGAGAGCTATGGCTACACCTTC. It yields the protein CASSYGDRESYGYTF.